Given below is one TCR beta chain in context. The CDR3 is made up of 13 amino acids. With 4 bases removed from V and 2 bases from J, the gap between germline ends came to 12 bases. Germline CDR1 SQVTM, CDR2 ANQGSEA. Profiling relied on immunoSEQ multiplex PCR, and the TCRdb table lists in-frame clones only, not all of them. This table holds more than 2,000,000 clones, about 92% found once. The data originate from a study of shared clonotypes between healthy human individuals. This receptor was taken from a man younger than 35 in good health. Some clones in this sample may be carry-over from other donors' samples. Sequencing was done on a sample of naive CD4+ T cells from PBMCs. Described subset: CD45RA+ positively selected. The genes are TRBV29-1 and TRBJ2-7; D might be TRBD1 or TRBD2, each matching 5 bases. CDR3 nucleotides: TGCAGCGTTGGTTCCGGGACCGCCTACGAGCAGTACTTC. It is translated as CSVGSGTAYEQYF.